Presented here are 18 T cell receptor beta chains from one specimen sequenced in a study of blood T cell repertoires in COVID-19. Repertoires were generated with immunoSEQ multiplex PCR, while TCRdb's copy carries only in-frame clones and drops some. The repertoire includes about 230,000 clones, about 83% of them detected once, and roughly 9.4% sits in the top ten. Specimen: peripheral blood. These TCRs come from a man aged 40-50 years with active or convalescent COVID-19.

In its sample, this clone was seen many times. The chain links TRBV4-3 to TRBJ2-7, with D hard to call. Germline CDR1 is LGHNA and CDR2 is YSLEER. The germline V and J ends were trimmed by 1 base and 4 bases, with 17 bases remaining between them. The CDR3 consists of 16 residues. CDR3 DNA: TGCGCCAGCAGCCAAGGGGCGACCGGCGAATTGTACGAGCAGTACTTC. Its translation is CASSQGATGELYEQYF.

The V call is TRBV27, the J call TRBJ2-7, with TRBD1 matching 9 bases. The J segment lost 9 bases and the V segment lost 6 bases, leaving 9 bases of the junction unmatched. The CDR3 length is 13 residues. Looked up from germline, CDR1 is MNHEY and CDR2 is SMNVEV (reference sequence). The CDR3, as DNA: TGTGCCAGCAGATCGGACAGGGGTCGTCCGCAGTACTTC. It is translated as CASRSDRGRPQYF.

This chain links TRBV10-3 with TRBJ2-7; 11 bases align to TRBD2. This CDR3 has 16 residues. Trimming cost V 0 bases and J 7 bases; bases outside gene matches: 8. The germline CDR1 and CDR2 sequences are ENHRY and SYGVKD. The CDR3 DNA sequence: TGTGCCATCAGTGAGTCGGTTAGCGGGGGGGCTGGGGAGCAGTACTTC. Translating it yields CAISESVSGGAGEQYF.

The chain joins TRBV15 to TRBJ2-7, with D maybe TRBD2 (5 bases). The germline CDR1 and CDR2 sequences are LNHNV and YYDKDF (reference sequence). CDR3 size: 13 residues. The V end was cut by 0 bases, the J end by 2 bases, with 5 bases between. The chain's CDR3 is CATSREEAYEQYF. DNA of the CDR3: TGTGCCACCAGCAGAGAGGAGGCCTACGAGCAGTACTTC.

The chain couples TRBV6-2 or TRBV6-3 to TRBJ1-1, with TRBD1 matching over 7 bases. The V and J ends lost 5 bases and 2 bases, in that order; junction bases with no gene match: 5. CDR1 MNHEY and CDR2 SVGEGT come from the germline V gene. This CDR3 region has 14 residues. CDR3 bases: TGTGCCAGCAGTCCGGCAGGGGGTAACACTGAAGCTTTCTTT. Translated: CASSPAGGNTEAFF.

J is TRBJ2-3 and V is TRBV9; weak D call: TRBD2 (6 bases). Trimming stripped 5 bases from V and 1 base from J, with 20 bases between. The length of the CDR3 is 17 residues. The germline V gene has CDR1 SGDLS and CDR2 YYNGEE. This chain's CDR3 is CASSTKLAALGTDTQYF. The DNA of the CDR3 is TGTGCCAGCAGTACGAAGTTAGCGGCCCTCGGCACAGATACGCAGTATTTT.

This chain connects TRBV19 to TRBJ2-3; TRBD2 aligns across 13 bases. J gave up 5 bases and V 5 bases, and 10 bases lay outside the gene matches. This CDR3 is 17 amino acids long. CDR1 and CDR2 (germline): LNHDA, SQIVND (reference sequence). CDR3 DNA sequence: TGTGCCAGTAGTCACCGAAGGACTAGCGGGAGTGTAGATACGCAGTATTTT. Its translation is CASSHRRTSGSVDTQYF.

The chain employs TRBV5-1 and TRBJ1-6; perhaps TRBD1 as D (6 bases). The CDR3 totals 14 residues. The germline gives CDR1 SGHRS, CDR2 YFSETQ. The germline V and J ends were trimmed by 6 bases and 9 bases, with 16 bases remaining between them. The CDR3 sequence is CASKGTQVGSPLHF. The CDR3 nucleotides read TGCGCCAGCAAGGGGACACAAGTCGGTTCACCCCTCCACTTT.

V and J are TRBV6-2 or TRBV6-3 and TRBJ2-3, with a tentative D call TRBD2 (5 bases). Germline-derived CDR1 and CDR2 are MNHEY and SVGEGT. CDR3 size: 14 residues. V lost 0 bases, J lost 5 bases, and 9 bases lay in between. The CDR3 loop reads CASSYSLGGDTQYF. CDR3 nucleotides: TGTGCCAGCAGTTACTCCCTAGGAGGAGATACGCAGTATTTT.

The rearrangement joins TRBV4-3 to TRBJ2-3, with TRBD2 identical over 11 bases. The CDR3 has 16 amino acids. J was trimmed by 1 base and V by 1 base; bases with no gene match: 1. CDR1 is LGHNA and CDR2 is YSLEER in the germline V gene. The CDR3: CASSQGLAGRTDTQYF. The DNA for the CDR3 is TGCGCCAGCAGCCAAGGACTAGCGGGGCGCACAGATACGCAGTATTTT.

The rearrangement joins TRBV7-9 to TRBJ1-3, with D maybe TRBD1 (5 bases). This CDR3 has 16 residues. Trimming removed 1 base from V and 0 bases from J, with 10 bases in between. CDR1 is SEHNR and CDR2 is FQNEAQ in the germline V gene (reference sequence). CDR3 amino acids: CASSLGAGGSGNTIYF. The CDR3 DNA reads TGTGCCAGCAGCTTAGGAGCGGGGGGCTCTGGAAACACCATATATTTT.

The CDR3 region has the DNA TGTGCCAGCAGCCCGACAGGGGGCGCGGTCTATGGCTACACCTTC. Translating it yields CASSPTGGAVYGYTF. The chain has TRBV9 and TRBJ1-2; 10 nucleotides align to TRBD1. The V segment lost 4 bases and the J segment 4 bases; nucleotides outside the gene matches: 7. This CDR3 spans 15 amino acids. From germline, CDR1 is SGDLS and CDR2 YYNGEE.

The gene calls are TRBV27 and TRBJ2-1, with TRBD2 matching 10 bases. Germline trimming cut 5 bases from V and 7 bases from J; bases unmatched to any gene: 8. The CDR3 spans 15 residues. CDR1 is MNHEY, CDR2 SMNVEV, per germline (reference sequence). In nucleotides, the CDR3 is TGTGCCAGCAGTCAGCGGGAGGGCGGGTGGAATGAGCAGTTCTTC. Encoded protein: CASSQREGGWNEQFF.

This chain uses TRBV11-2 with TRBJ2-4; D not certain. Deletions cut 0 bases from V and 9 bases from J, with 6 bases between. The V gene's germline CDR1 is SGHAT and CDR2 FQNNGV. This CDR3 comprises 12 residues. For the CDR3, the DNA is TGTGCCAGCAGCTTAGATCTTCCCATTCAGTACTTC. Protein sequence: CASSLDLPIQYF.

This clone came up a few times. The CDR3 reads CASSLSGGLTYEQYF. The CDR3 nucleotides are TGTGCCAGCAGTTTATCGGGCGGACTAACTTACGAGCAGTACTTC. V is TRBV27 and J is TRBJ2-7; a possible D gene is TRBD2 (6 bases). Germline loops: CDR1 MNHEY, CDR2 SMNVEV (reference sequence). This CDR3 is built from 15 residues. V dropped 0 bases and J dropped 4 bases, with 13 bases sitting between them.

This sequence joins TRBV21-1 and TRBJ1-2. TRBV21-1 is given as a pseudogene. This CDR3 spans 13 amino acids. CDR3 coding DNA: TGTGCCAGAATGAGGAGGGGCGCGGATGGCTACACCTTC. Its translation: CARMRRGADGYTF.

The chain recombines TRBV6-5 with TRBJ1-1, with D perhaps TRBD1 (5 bases). The CDR3 loop spans 14 amino acids. Germline V lookup: CDR1 MNHEY, CDR2 SVGAGI. The V end was cut by 7 bases, the J end by 4 bases, with 16 bases between. Here the CDR3 DNA reads TGTGCCAGCACCCTCGGGGGTGGTCGCACTGAAGCTTTCTTT. Protein product: CASTLGGGRTEAFF.

The chain uses TRBV19 and TRBJ2-2; D may be TRBD2 (6 bases). The CDR3 totals 16 residues. Germline V gene lookup returns CDR1 LNHDA and CDR2 SQIVND (reference sequence). The V end was cut by 3 bases, the J end by 4 bases, with 15 bases between. CDR3 residues: CASSISSWRGTGELFF. The CDR3 nucleotides are TGTGCCAGTAGTATCTCCAGCTGGCGGGGCACCGGGGAGCTGTTTTTT.